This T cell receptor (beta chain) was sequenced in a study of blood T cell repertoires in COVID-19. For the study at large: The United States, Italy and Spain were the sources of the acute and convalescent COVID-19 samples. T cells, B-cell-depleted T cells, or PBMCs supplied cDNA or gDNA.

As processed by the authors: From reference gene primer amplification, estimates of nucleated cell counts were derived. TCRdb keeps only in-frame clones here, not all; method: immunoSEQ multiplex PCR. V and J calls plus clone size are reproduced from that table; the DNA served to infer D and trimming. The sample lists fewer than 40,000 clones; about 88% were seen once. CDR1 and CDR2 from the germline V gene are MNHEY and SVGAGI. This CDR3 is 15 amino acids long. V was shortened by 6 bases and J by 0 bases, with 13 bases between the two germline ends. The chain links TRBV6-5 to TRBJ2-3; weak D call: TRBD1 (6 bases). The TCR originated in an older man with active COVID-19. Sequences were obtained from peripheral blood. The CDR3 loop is CASSPTGSSTDTQYF. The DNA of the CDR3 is TGTGCCAGCAGCCCGACAGGCTCTAGCACAGATACGCAGTATTTT.